This TCR beta chain was sequenced during a study of blood T cell repertoires in COVID-19. Deletions cut 5 bases from V and 5 bases from J, with 18 bases between. CDR1 is MDHEN and CDR2 is SYDVKM in the germline V gene. The CDR3 has 16 amino acids. Participant reports of clinical history set cohort assignment. The authors' processing: Reference gene primers were amplified, and this amplification served to estimate nucleated cell counts. The protocol was immunoSEQ multiplex PCR, while the TCRdb copy is restricted to in-frame clones and leaves out a portion. Clone size and the V and J calls come from that table; the DNA yielded D and trimming. The table records roughly 280,000 clones, around 89% of them present only once.

This receptor was identified in a woman aged 50 to 65 who had recovered from COVID-19. J is TRBJ2-2 and V is TRBV28, with D perhaps matching TRBD1 (6 bases). The sequenced sample was PBMCs or T cells enriched from blood (not recorded which). The CDR3 DNA is TGTGCCAGCAGTCCAAGACAGGTTTGGTCGACCGGGGAGCTGTTTTTT. Encoded protein: CASSPRQVWSTGELFF.